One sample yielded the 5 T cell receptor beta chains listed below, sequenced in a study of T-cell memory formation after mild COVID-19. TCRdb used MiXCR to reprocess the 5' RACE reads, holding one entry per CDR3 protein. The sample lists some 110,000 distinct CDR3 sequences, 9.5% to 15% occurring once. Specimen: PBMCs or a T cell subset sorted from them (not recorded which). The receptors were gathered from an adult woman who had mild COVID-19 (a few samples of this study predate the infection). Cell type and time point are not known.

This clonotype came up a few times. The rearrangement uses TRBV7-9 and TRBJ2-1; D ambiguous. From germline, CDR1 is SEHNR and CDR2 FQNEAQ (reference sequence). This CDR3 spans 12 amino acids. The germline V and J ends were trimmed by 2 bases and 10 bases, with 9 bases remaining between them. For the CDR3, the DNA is TGTGCCAGCAGCTTAATAGTATGGGAGCAGTTCTTC. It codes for CASSLIVWEQFF.

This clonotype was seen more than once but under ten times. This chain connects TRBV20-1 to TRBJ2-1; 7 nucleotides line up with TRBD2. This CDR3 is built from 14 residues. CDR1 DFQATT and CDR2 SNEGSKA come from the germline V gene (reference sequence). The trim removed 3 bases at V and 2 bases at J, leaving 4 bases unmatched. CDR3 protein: CSARGEGPYNEQFF. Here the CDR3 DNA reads TGCAGTGCTAGGGGGGAGGGACCCTACAATGAGCAGTTCTTC.

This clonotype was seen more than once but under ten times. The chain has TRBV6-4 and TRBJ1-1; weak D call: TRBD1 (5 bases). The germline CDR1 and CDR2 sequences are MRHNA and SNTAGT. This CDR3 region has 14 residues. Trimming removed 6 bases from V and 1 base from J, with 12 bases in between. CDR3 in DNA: TGTGCCAGCAGACTCACGGGGACGAACACTGAAGCTTTCTTT. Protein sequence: CASRLTGTNTEAFF.

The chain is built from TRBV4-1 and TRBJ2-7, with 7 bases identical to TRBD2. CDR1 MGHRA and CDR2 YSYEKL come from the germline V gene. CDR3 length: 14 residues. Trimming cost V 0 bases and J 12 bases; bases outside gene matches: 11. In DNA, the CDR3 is TGCGCCAGCAGCCAAGATGTTGGACTAGAGATCAGGTACTTC. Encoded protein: CASSQDVGLEIRYF.

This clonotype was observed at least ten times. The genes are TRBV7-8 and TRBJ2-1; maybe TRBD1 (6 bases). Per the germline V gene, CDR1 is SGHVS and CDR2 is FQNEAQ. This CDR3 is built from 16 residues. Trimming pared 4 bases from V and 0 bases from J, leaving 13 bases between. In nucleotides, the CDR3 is TGTGCCAGCAGCTCTCCGACAGGTCACTCCTACAATGAGCAGTTCTTC. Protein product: CASSSPTGHSYNEQFF.